One sample yielded the 5 T cell receptor beta chains listed below, sequenced in a study of shared clonotypes between healthy human individuals. Repertoires were generated with immunoSEQ multiplex PCR, while TCRdb's copy carries only in-frame clones and drops some. The repertoire has about 1.1 million clones, 70% to 80% of them found once; the top ten carry more than 0.85%. Sequenced input: memory CD4+ T cells from PBMCs. The subset denotes: CD45RA-negative fraction. The source of these receptors is a man aged 18 to 30 in good health. Some clones in this sample may be carry-over from other donors' samples.

The chain has TRBV5-4 and TRBJ2-3; the D gene is possibly TRBD2 (6 bases). Germline values: CDR1 SGHNT, CDR2 YYREEE (reference sequence). Deletions cut 3 bases from V and 4 bases from J, with 12 bases between. The CDR3 totals 14 residues. The CDR3 DNA sequence: TGTGCCAGCAGCTCGAGGAGGGCCGCAGATACGCAGTATTTT. Residues: CASSSRRAADTQYF.

The chain is built from TRBV4-3 and TRBJ1-2; D uncertain. This CDR3 comprises 15 residues. Trimming took 1 base from V and 4 from J, leaving 13 bases between them. CDR1 LGHNA and CDR2 YSLEER come from the germline V gene. The CDR3 coding sequence is TGCGCCAGCAGCCAAGGTGGTGGCAGAGGCTATGGCTACACCTTC. It codes for CASSQGGGRGYGYTF.

V is TRBV19 and J is TRBJ2-3; D is uncertain. This CDR3 is built from 14 residues. Per the germline V gene, CDR1 is LNHDA and CDR2 is SQIVND (reference sequence). Trimming removed 0 bases at V and 1 base at J, with 5 bases between. CDR3 nucleotide sequence: TGTGCCAGTAGTATAGACTCCCGCACAGATACGCAGTATTTT. As protein: CASSIDSRTDTQYF.

A word on this clone: One junction end disagrees with the germline gene, perhaps due to a read error. Other DNA sequences of this sample code for an identical CDR3. V and J are TRBV29-1 and TRBJ2-3; 7 positions match TRBD1. Germline CDR1 and CDR2: SQVTM and ANQGSEA. The CDR3 covers 10 residues. The CDR3 here is CSAGTDTQYF. DNA for the CDR3: TGCAGCGCTGGGACAGACACGCAGTATTTT.

The chain recombines TRBV28 with TRBJ2-1; 9 bases map to TRBD2. From germline, CDR1 is MDHEN and CDR2 SYDVKM. V lost 3 bases, J lost 9 bases, and 12 bases stayed unmatched. The length of the CDR3 is 16 residues. CDR3 DNA sequence: TGTGCCAGCAGTTTGTCGGGACTAGCTAAGATTGGTGAGCAGTTCTTC. Its translation is CASSLSGLAKIGEQFF.